This T cell receptor beta chain was sequenced during a study of OX40 agonist ivuxolimab in advanced cancers. The study, taken as a whole, reports: CD4+ T cells averaged fewer expanded clones than CD8+ T cells. Partial responders receiving 0.1-3.0 mg/kg showed among the lowest clonal expansion.

Clones were sequenced by immunoSEQ multiplex PCR, and TCRdb holds only the in-frame ones, with some missing. The sample carries 55,000 to 75,000 clones, around 87% recorded once. Trimming removed 3 bases from V and 2 bases from J; junction bases left unmatched: 6. This CDR3 spans 15 amino acids. From germline, CDR1 is KGHSH and CDR2 LQKENI. Concerning this clone itself: Its target is not known.

This clonotype was sampled from an adult with an advanced solid tumor such as melanoma, head and neck, liver or kidney cancer. The gene calls are TRBV18 and TRBJ2-7; 8 nucleotides match TRBD1. Sequencing was performed on CD4+ or CD8+ T cells sorted from blood, taken in a trial of the OX40 agonist ivuxolimab. In DNA form, the CDR3 reads TGTGCCAGCTCACCCGGACAGGGCGGCACCTACGAGCAGTACTTC. This codes for CASSPGQGGTYEQYF.